The clone carrying this TCR beta chain appeared a few times. The sample originates from a study of human T cells and chemical hapten exposure. V was pared by 6 bases and J by 2 bases, with 9 bases between. Germline V gene lookup returns CDR1 SQVTM and CDR2 ANQGSEA. The CDR3 spans 12 residues. This sample's time point: patch test 1, 2 weeks after DPC sensitization. The treatment is: therapeutic diphenylcyclopropenone sensitization with weekly scalp DPC. TCRdb redid the calling of the RACE reads with MiXCR, one entry per CDR3 protein. The data contain 300,000 to 350,000 distinct CDR3 sequences, under 8% of them singletons.

The source is a woman aged 18-29 years with alopecia areata. Some clones in this sample may be carry-over from other donors' samples. This specimen was whole blood, taken in connection with sensitization to the hapten diphenylcyclopropenone (DPC). The rearrangement uses TRBV29-1 and TRBJ2-3; the D gene is possibly TRBD1 (5 bases). The CDR3 region is CSVPRDTDTQYF. The CDR3 bases are TGCAGCGTCCCCAGGGACACAGATACGCAGTATTTT.